Listed below are T cell receptor beta chains from one sample, sequenced in a study of blood T cell repertoires in COVID-19. Sequencing used immunoSEQ multiplex PCR; TCRdb keeps in-frame clones, though not all of them. The data show hundreds of thousands of clones, around 84% seen once. The sequenced sample consisted of peripheral blood. All receptors come from a man between 45 and 60 years old with COVID-19, enrolled during active disease. Each CDR3 is given with its conserved first and last residue. A D gene is named only where the DNA matches it firmly. Clone size is shown for a subset of rows, as once, few, many or a class of expanded clone.

V gene: TRBV19
clone size: once
J gene: TRBJ2-7
D gene: NA
CDR3 DNA: TGTGCCAGTAGTACACCCGAGGAGGGGCGCATTTCCTACGAGCAGTACTTC
CDR3 protein: CASSTPEEGRISYEQYF

V gene: TRBV28
clone size: NA
J gene: TRBJ1-2
D gene: TRBD1
CDR3 DNA: TGTGCCAGCAGTTTTCCCGACAGGGGACATGGCTACACCTTC
CDR3 protein: CASSFPDRGHGYTF

V gene: TRBV5-1
clone size: NA
J gene: TRBJ2-1
D gene: TRBD2
CDR3 DNA: TGCGCCAGCAGCTTGGTTCCGGGAGGAAACTCCTACAATGAGCAGTTCTTC
CDR3 protein: CASSLVPGGNSYNEQFF

V gene: TRBV18
clone size: NA
J gene: TRBJ2-3
D gene: NA
CDR3 DNA: TGTGCCAGCTCACCAGTACAGGGTCTAGATACGCAGTATTTT
CDR3 protein: CASSPVQGLDTQYF

V gene: TRBV4-1
clone size: NA
J gene: TRBJ2-1
D gene: NA
CDR3 DNA: TGCGCCAGCAGCCAAGACGGACATACAGGGAACTACAATGAGCAGTTCTTC
CDR3 protein: CASSQDGHTGNYNEQFF

V gene: TRBV7-2
clone size: NA
J gene: TRBJ2-1
D gene: NA
CDR3 DNA: TGTGCCAGCAGCCGGTTGGGGGCGGGTTTCTACAATGAGCAGTTCTTC
CDR3 protein: CASSRLGAGFYNEQFF

V gene: TRBV7-8
clone size: NA
J gene: TRBJ1-4
D gene: TRBD1
CDR3 DNA: TGTGCCAGCAGCCCCGGGACAGGGGGCACTAATGAAAAACTGTTTTTT
CDR3 protein: CASSPGTGGTNEKLFF

V gene: TRBV7-2
clone size: NA
J gene: TRBJ2-3
D gene: NA
CDR3 DNA: TGTGCCAGCAGCTTAGCCCTCTTCGGCACAGATACGCAGTATTTT
CDR3 protein: CASSLALFGTDTQYF

V gene: TRBV9
clone size: NA
J gene: TRBJ2-2
D gene: TRBD2
CDR3 DNA: TGTGCCAGCAGCGCGCGGGGGGCTGACACCGGGGAGCTGTTTTTT
CDR3 protein: CASSARGADTGELFF

V gene: TRBV6-5
clone size: NA
J gene: TRBJ2-7
D gene: NA
CDR3 DNA: TGTGCCAGCAGTTACTCAAGGGGGGGAGGCTACGAGCAGTACTTC
CDR3 protein: CASSYSRGGGYEQYF

V gene: TRBV5-4
clone size: many
J gene: TRBJ1-1
D gene: NA
CDR3 DNA: TGTGCCAGCAGCGCGGAAGGGGATTGGGCCACTGAAGCTTTCTTT
CDR3 protein: CASSAEGDWATEAFF

V gene: TRBV7-9
clone size: once
J gene: TRBJ2-1
D gene: NA
CDR3 DNA: TGTGCCAGCAGCTTAGCTTCGAGCAATGAGCAGTTCTTC
CDR3 protein: CASSLASSNEQFF

V gene: TRBV7-9
clone size: NA
J gene: TRBJ2-1
D gene: TRBD2
CDR3 DNA: TGTGCCAGCAGCTTAGCGCTAGCGGGGGGGCGGTACAATGAGCAGTTCTTC
CDR3 protein: CASSLALAGGRYNEQFF

V gene: TRBV19
clone size: NA
J gene: TRBJ1-2
D gene: NA
CDR3 DNA: TGTGCCAGTAGTATAGACCACAGCACTAACTATGGCTACACCTTC
CDR3 protein: CASSIDHSTNYGYTF

V gene: TRBV9
clone size: NA
J gene: TRBJ2-5
D gene: NA
CDR3 DNA: TGTGCCAGCAGCGTAGACGGTGCGACATCTGAGACCCAGTACTTC
CDR3 protein: CASSVDGATSETQYF

V gene: TRBV6-2/TRBV6-3
clone size: NA
J gene: TRBJ1-1
D gene: NA
CDR3 DNA: TGTGCCAGCAGTTACCATGGAGGTCCCATGAACACTGAAGCTTTCTTT
CDR3 protein: CASSYHGGPMNTEAFF

V gene: TRBV24-1
clone size: NA
J gene: TRBJ2-2
D gene: TRBD1
CDR3 DNA: TGTGCCACCAGTGATTCCGGGACAGGGGGCTCCGGGGAGCTGTTTTTT
CDR3 protein: CATSDSGTGGSGELFF

V gene: TRBV7-2
clone size: NA
J gene: TRBJ2-2
D gene: TRBD2
CDR3 DNA: TGTGCCAGCAGCGGGCGGGGGAGCGCGTTCGCGAACACCGGGGAGCTGTTTTTT
CDR3 protein: CASSGRGSAFANTGELFF

V gene: TRBV20-1
clone size: NA
J gene: TRBJ2-7
D gene: NA
CDR3 DNA: TGCAGTCTCAGGAGGGGACCCGAGCAGTACTTC
CDR3 protein: CSLRRGPEQYF

V gene: TRBV11-2
clone size: NA
J gene: TRBJ2-7
D gene: TRBD1
CDR3 DNA: TGTGCCAGCAGCTTAGAGCACAGGGGGTACGAGCAGTACTTC
CDR3 protein: CASSLEHRGYEQYF

V gene: TRBV6-2/TRBV6-3
clone size: once
J gene: TRBJ2-7
D gene: TRBD1
CDR3 DNA: TGTGCCAGCAGTTATAACTCTAAGTGGGCAGGGGGCTCCTACGAGCAGTACTTC
CDR3 protein: CASSYNSKWAGGSYEQYF

V gene: TRBV27
clone size: NA
J gene: TRBJ1-1
D gene: TRBD1
CDR3 DNA: TGTGCCAGCAGTTTATTGCTGACAGGGTCTGGCACTGAAGCTTTCTTT
CDR3 protein: CASSLLLTGSGTEAFF

V gene: TRBV19
clone size: once
J gene: TRBJ2-1
D gene: TRBD1
CDR3 DNA: TGTGCCAGTAGTATAGCTAACAGGGGCCATGAGCAGTTCTTC
CDR3 protein: CASSIANRGHEQFF

V gene: TRBV19
clone size: NA
J gene: TRBJ1-2
D gene: NA
CDR3 DNA: TGTGCCAGTAGTATGGAACGCCGGGATGGCTACACCTTC
CDR3 protein: CASSMERRDGYTF

V gene: TRBV19
clone size: once
J gene: TRBJ1-1
D gene: NA
CDR3 DNA: TGTGCCAGTAGTATAGATTCGGGGGGTGGGAACACTGAAGCTTTCTTT
CDR3 protein: CASSIDSGGGNTEAFF

V gene: TRBV6-5
clone size: NA
J gene: TRBJ2-1
D gene: TRBD2
CDR3 DNA: TGTGCCAGCAGTTACTCTCCTAGCGGGAGTTGGAATGAGCAGTTCTTC
CDR3 protein: CASSYSPSGSWNEQFF

V gene: TRBV6-2/TRBV6-3
clone size: few
J gene: TRBJ1-5
D gene: NA
CDR3 DNA: TGTGCCAGCAGTCACGACTATAGCAATCAGCCCCAGCATTTT
CDR3 protein: CASSHDYSNQPQHF

V gene: TRBV18
clone size: NA
J gene: TRBJ2-1
D gene: NA
CDR3 DNA: TGTGCCAGCTCACCGTTGCAGGATCGGATCAATGAGCAGTTCTTC
CDR3 protein: CASSPLQDRINEQFF

V gene: TRBV5-5
clone size: once
J gene: TRBJ2-2
D gene: NA
CDR3 DNA: TGTGCCAGCAGCTTGGATGGCCACGGGGAGCTGTTTTTT
CDR3 protein: CASSLDGHGELFF

V gene: TRBV30
clone size: NA
J gene: TRBJ2-7
D gene: TRBD1
CDR3 DNA: TGTGCCTGGAACCGGGACAGGGGGGAGCAGTACTTC
CDR3 protein: CAWNRDRGEQYF

V gene: TRBV19
clone size: NA
J gene: TRBJ1-5
D gene: NA
CDR3 DNA: TGTGCCAGTAGACCCGGGACACCGGCAAGGGGTCAGCCCCAGCATTTT
CDR3 protein: CASRPGTPARGQPQHF

V gene: TRBV28
clone size: NA
J gene: TRBJ1-2
D gene: TRBD1
CDR3 DNA: TGTGCCAGCAGTTTGGGACAGGGGGTAGGGGTTTCGTATGGCTACACCTTC
CDR3 protein: CASSLGQGVGVSYGYTF

V gene: TRBV10-3
clone size: NA
J gene: TRBJ2-7
D gene: NA
CDR3 DNA: TGTGCCATCAGTGCAGTGGCCTACGAGCAGTACTTC
CDR3 protein: CAISAVAYEQYF

V gene: TRBV4-1
clone size: NA
J gene: TRBJ2-1
D gene: TRBD2
CDR3 DNA: TGCGCCAGCAGCCATGAGTCTAGCGGGGTTCTGTTCGATGAGCAGTTCTTC
CDR3 protein: CASSHESSGVLFDEQFF

V gene: TRBV19
clone size: NA
J gene: TRBJ1-6
D gene: TRBD1
CDR3 DNA: TGTGCCAGTAGTACATGGGACAGTAATTCACCCCTCCACTTT
CDR3 protein: CASSTWDSNSPLHF

V gene: TRBV19
clone size: few
J gene: TRBJ1-1
D gene: NA
CDR3 DNA: TGTGCCACCTCGAGGGCGGGGAACACTGAAGCTTTCTTT
CDR3 protein: CATSRAGNTEAFF